Presented here are 7 T cell receptor beta chains from one specimen sequenced in a study of blood T cell repertoires in COVID-19. Data came from immunoSEQ multiplex PCR; TCRdb stores just in-frame clones and leaves some out. The sample contains some 270,000 clones, roughly 86% of which appear only once. The sample consisted of PBMCs or T cells enriched from blood (not recorded which). Source of these receptors: a woman aged 55-70 years who had recovered from COVID-19.

In this sample, this clone turned up a few times. This chain's CDR3 is CASSQGWGAEAFF. The DNA of the CDR3 is TGTGCCAGCAGCCAAGGGTGGGGAGCTGAAGCTTTCTTT. This sequence joins TRBV3-1 (or the pseudogene TRBV3-2) and TRBJ1-1; D is unclear. Germline CDR1 and CDR2: LGHDT and YNNKEL (reference sequence). The V end lost 1 base, the J end lost 6 bases, and 9 bases lay between the germline ends. The CDR3 has 13 residues.

The rearrangement joins TRBV2 to TRBJ1-5, with D maybe TRBD1 (5 bases). The CDR3 sequence is 14 residues long. Germline V gives CDR1 SNHLY, CDR2 FYNNEI. Trimming cost V 8 bases and J 2 bases, with 13 bases left between them. This chain's CDR3 is CASSSGGGNQPQHF. The CDR3 DNA sequence: TGTGCCAGCTCCTCCGGGGGTGGCAATCAGCCCCAGCATTTT.

This chain joins TRBV3-1 (or the pseudogene TRBV3-2) and TRBJ2-1; TRBD2 is a possible D gene (5 bases). Trimming took 1 base from V and 4 from J, leaving 17 bases between them. Germline V CDR1 and CDR2: LGHDT, YNNKEL (reference sequence). The length of the CDR3 is 17 residues. CDR3 protein: CASSQGGRPGWYNEQFF. CDR3 nucleotides: TGTGCCAGCAGCCAAGGAGGCCGGCCGGGATGGTACAATGAGCAGTTCTTC.

This clone was seen just once. This chain uses TRBV18 with TRBJ1-1, with D possibly TRBD1 on 5 matching bases. The CDR3 is made up of 12 amino acids. Germline V gene lookup returns CDR1 KGHSH and CDR2 LQKENI. Trimming cost V 4 bases and J 3 bases, with 6 bases left between them. The CDR3, as DNA: TGTGCCAGCTCACGGGGGGACACTGAAGCTTTCTTT. Translating it yields CASSRGDTEAFF.

Concerning this clone: The sample contains more than one DNA sequence encoding this CDR3. The genes are TRBV7-9 and TRBJ2-7; D uncertain. This CDR3 region has 12 residues. Per germline, CDR1 SEHNR and CDR2 FQNEAQ (reference sequence). The V gene lost 5 bases and the J gene lost 0 bases, with 5 bases spanning the gap. The chain's CDR3 is CASSPSSYEQYF. The DNA of the CDR3 is TGTGCCAGCAGCCCCAGCTCCTACGAGCAGTACTTC.

J is TRBJ1-5 and V is TRBV2; TRBD1 matches at 8 bases. The trim removed 9 bases at V and 2 bases at J, leaving 3 bases unmatched. CDR1 and CDR2 from the germline V gene are SNHLY and FYNNEI. The CDR3 is 13 residues long. CDR3 amino acids: CASWGQGNQPQHF. DNA of the CDR3: TGTGCCAGTTGGGGACAGGGCAATCAGCCCCAGCATTTT.

In this sample, this clone turned up a few times. V usage is TRBV10-3 and J usage is TRBJ1-3; D unresolved. Germline values: CDR1 ENHRY, CDR2 SYGVKD. V was cut by 3 bases and J by 1 base, with 10 bases left in between. The CDR3 has 15 amino acids. This chain's CDR3 is CAISDSGNSGNTIYF. CDR3 DNA: TGTGCCATCAGTGACTCGGGGAATTCTGGAAACACCATATATTTT.